This record covers a single T cell receptor beta chain. This clone's antigen is unknown. No much larger clone is present one base from it, and per-base qualities are unavailable. The sequencer listed for this sample is Illumina HiSeq 2500. TCR beta libraries were prepared by quantitative 5'-RACE with molecular barcodes. As for the original processing: To identify disease-linked TCR variants, a new computational method was used, one built on a probabilistic model of VDJ rearrangement. The public reads were quality trimmed at Q25 with fastp and then assembled into clones with MiXCR by TCRdb, keeping productive beta chains. Merged by CDR3 protein, the rows form single entries marked with the most common genes and DNA. The V and J calls and clone size are TCRdb's, not the authors'. Within this sample are some 330,000 distinct CDR3 sequences, with roughly 8% of them counted one time only. The top ten hold 13% to 15% of the sample.

These data come from a study of CD8 T cells in ankylosing spondylitis (dated 2017 in TCRdb). About the full investigation: T cell receptor beta repertoires were profiled in healthy donors and ankylosing spondylitis patients so that disease-linked TCR variants could be found. The full study cohort comprised approximately 23 ankylosing spondylitis patients and about a hundred healthy donors. Peripheral blood was sampled, and synovial fluid was additionally collected from ankylosing spondylitis patients.

General conclusions and limits of the study: Blood from ankylosing spondylitis patients appeared to be characterized by a TCR beta motif made up of fewer than ten highly homologous amino acid variants. In peripheral blood, the disease-linked clones were found at relatively low frequencies and had a CD8+ phenotype. Some of the motif variants had been reported before in the synovial fluid and blood of reactive arthritis patients, a finding that suggests common disease-initiation mechanisms. According to the report, matched synovial fluid samples from ankylosing spondylitis patients were significantly enriched for the disease-linked clones.

This TCR came from a male donor with ankylosing spondylitis. The sequencing sample was made of blood, either unsorted or a sorted T cell fraction (not recorded which).

The sequenced DNA is TGTGCCACCAGTGATCCCGCCGGGTCCTACGAGCAGTACTTC. This codes for CATSDPAGSYEQYF. The chain joins TRBV24-1 to TRBJ2-7, with no D gene named confidently. Looking up the germline V gene yields CDR1 KGHDR and CDR2 SFDVKD. Inclusive of the bounding cysteine and phenylalanine, the CDR3 is 14 residues long. Only the CDR3 region is kept as DNA, spanning 42 bases read in frame from base 1. V gives up 3 bases and J gives up 1 base, and the segment between their germline ends measures 9 bases.